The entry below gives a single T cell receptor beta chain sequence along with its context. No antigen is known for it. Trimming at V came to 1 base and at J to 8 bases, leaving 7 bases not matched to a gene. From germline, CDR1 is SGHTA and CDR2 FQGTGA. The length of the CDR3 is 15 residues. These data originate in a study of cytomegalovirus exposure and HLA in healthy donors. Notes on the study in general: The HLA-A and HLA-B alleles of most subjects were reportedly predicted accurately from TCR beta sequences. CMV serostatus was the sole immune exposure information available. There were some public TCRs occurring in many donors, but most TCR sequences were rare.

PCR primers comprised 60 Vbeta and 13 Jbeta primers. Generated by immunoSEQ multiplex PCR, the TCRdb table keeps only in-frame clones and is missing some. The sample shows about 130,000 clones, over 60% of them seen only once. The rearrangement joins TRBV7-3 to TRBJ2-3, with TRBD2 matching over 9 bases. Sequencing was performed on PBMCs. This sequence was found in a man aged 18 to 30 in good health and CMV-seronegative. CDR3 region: CASSLIPSGESTQYF. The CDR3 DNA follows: TGTGCCAGCAGCTTAATCCCTAGCGGGGAATCTACGCAGTATTTT.